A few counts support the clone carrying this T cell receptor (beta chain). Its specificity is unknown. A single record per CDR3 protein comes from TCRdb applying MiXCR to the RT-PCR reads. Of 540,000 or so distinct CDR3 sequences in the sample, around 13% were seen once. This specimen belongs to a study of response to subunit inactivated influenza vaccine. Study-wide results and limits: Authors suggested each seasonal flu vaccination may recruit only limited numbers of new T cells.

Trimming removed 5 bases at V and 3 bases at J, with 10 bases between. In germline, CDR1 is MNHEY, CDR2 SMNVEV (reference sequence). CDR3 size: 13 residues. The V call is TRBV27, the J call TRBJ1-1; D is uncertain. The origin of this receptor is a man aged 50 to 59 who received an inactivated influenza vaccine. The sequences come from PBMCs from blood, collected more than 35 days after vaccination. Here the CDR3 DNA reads TGTGCCAGCAGTATCAGCGTTTACACTGAAGCTTTCTTT. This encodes CASSISVYTEAFF.